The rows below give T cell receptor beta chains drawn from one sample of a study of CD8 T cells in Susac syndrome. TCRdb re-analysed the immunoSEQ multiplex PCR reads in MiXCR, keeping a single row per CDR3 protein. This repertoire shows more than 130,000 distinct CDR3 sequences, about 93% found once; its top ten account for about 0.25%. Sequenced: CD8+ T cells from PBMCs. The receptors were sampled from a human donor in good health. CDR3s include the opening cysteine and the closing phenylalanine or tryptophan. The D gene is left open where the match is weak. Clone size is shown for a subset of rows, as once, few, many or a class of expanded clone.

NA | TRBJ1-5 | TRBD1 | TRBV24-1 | CATSDQDRGLEEPQHF | TGTGCCACCAGTGATCAGGACAGGGGGCTCGAAGAGCCCCAGCATTTT
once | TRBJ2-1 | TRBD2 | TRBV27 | CASSPGLAGRREQFF | TGTGCCAGCAGTCCGGGACTAGCGGGACGGCGGGAGCAGTTCTTC
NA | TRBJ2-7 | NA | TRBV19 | CASSMGGASYEQYF | TGTGCCAGTAGTATGGGGGGCGCCTCCTACGAGCAGTACTTC
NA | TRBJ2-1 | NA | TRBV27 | CASSLWASYEQFF | TGTGCCAGCAGTTTATGGGCTAGTTATGAGCAGTTCTTC
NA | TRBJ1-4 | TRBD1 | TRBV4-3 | CASSQGDRAAEKLFF | TGCGCCAGCAGCCAAGGCGACAGGGCGGCTGAAAAACTGTTTTTT
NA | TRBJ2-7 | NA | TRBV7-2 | CASSQPGTYVYEQYF | TGTGCCAGCAGTCAGCCCGGGACTTATGTCTACGAGCAGTACTTC
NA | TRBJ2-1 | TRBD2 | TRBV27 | CASSLWRERDEQFF | TGTGCCAGCAGTTTATGGCGGGAGAGGGATGAGCAGTTCTTC
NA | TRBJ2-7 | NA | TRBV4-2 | CASSPLLAGLLNSYEQYF | TGTGCCAGCAGCCCCCTTCTGGCGGGCCTTCTTAACTCCTACGAGCAGTACTTC
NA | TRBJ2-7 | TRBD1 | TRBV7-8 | CASSSGDRGYEQYF | TGTGCCAGCAGTAGCGGGGACAGGGGGTACGAGCAGTACTTC
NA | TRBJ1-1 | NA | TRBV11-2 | CASSLEANTEAFF | TGTGCCAGCAGCTTAGAGGCGAACACTGAAGCTTTCTTT
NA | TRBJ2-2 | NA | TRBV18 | CASSLQGNTGELFF | TGTGCCAGCTCACTTCAGGGGAACACCGGGGAGCTGTTTTTT
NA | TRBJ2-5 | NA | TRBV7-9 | CASSPLRDEQETQYF | TGTGCCAGCAGCCCTTTGCGGGATGAACAAGAGACCCAGTACTTC
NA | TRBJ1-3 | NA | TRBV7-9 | CASSLVMANTIYF | TGTGCCAGCAGCTTAGTTATGGCAAACACCATATATTTT
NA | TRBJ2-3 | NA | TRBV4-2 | CASSQGGLDTQYF | TGTGCCAGCAGCCAAGGGGGACTTGATACGCAGTATTTT
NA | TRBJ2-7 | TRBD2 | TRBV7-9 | CASSLTASGVYEQYF | TGTGCCAGCAGCCTTACGGCTAGCGGAGTCTACGAGCAGTACTTC
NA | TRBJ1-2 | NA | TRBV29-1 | CSVDADYGYTF | TGCAGCGTGGACGCCGACTATGGCTACACCTTC
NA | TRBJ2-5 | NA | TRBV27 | CASSLLDQETQYF | TGTGCCAGCAGTTTACTAGACCAAGAGACCCAGTACTTC
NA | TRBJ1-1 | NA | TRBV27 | CASSLPGPGNEAFF | TGTGCCAGCAGTTTACCCGGGCCAGGGAATGAAGCTTTCTTT
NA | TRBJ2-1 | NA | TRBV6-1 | CASRDLGNEQFF | TGTGCCAGCAGGGACCTAGGAAATGAGCAGTTCTTC
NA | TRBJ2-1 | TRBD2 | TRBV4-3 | CASSQDIGGGYEQFF | TGCGCCAGCAGCCAAGATATCGGGGGAGGGTATGAGCAGTTCTTC